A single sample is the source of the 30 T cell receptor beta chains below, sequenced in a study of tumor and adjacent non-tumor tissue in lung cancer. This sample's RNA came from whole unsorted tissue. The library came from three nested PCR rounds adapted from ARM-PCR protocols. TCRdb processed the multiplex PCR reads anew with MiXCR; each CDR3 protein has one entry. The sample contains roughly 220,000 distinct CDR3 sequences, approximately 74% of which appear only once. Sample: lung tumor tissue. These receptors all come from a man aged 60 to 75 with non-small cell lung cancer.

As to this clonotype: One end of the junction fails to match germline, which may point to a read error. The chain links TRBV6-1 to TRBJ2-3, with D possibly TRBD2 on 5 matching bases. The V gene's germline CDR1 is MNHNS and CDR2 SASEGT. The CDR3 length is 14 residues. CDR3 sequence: CASSEWGSAYAQYF. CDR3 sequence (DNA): TGTGCTAGCAGTGAATGGGGTAGCGCATATGCGCAGTATTTT.

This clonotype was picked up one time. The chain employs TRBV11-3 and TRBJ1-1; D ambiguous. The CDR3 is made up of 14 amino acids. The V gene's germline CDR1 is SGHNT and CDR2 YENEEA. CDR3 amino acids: CANSLDQEGTEAFF. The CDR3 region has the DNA TGTGCTAACAGCTTAGATCAGGAGGGCACTGAAGCTTTCTTT. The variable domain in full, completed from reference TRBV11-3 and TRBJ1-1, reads EAGVVQSPRYKIIEKKQPVAFWCNPISGHNTLYWYLQNLGQGPELLIRYENEEAVDDSQLPKDRFSAERLKGVDSTLKIQPAELGDSAVYLCANSLDQEGTEAFFGQGTRLTVV.

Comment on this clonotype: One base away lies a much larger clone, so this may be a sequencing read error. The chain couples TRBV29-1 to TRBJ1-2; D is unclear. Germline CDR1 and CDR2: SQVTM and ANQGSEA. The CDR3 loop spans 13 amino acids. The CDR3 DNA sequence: TGCAGCGTTGGGAGGGATCCTAACCATGGCTACACCTTC. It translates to CSVGRDPNHGYTF.

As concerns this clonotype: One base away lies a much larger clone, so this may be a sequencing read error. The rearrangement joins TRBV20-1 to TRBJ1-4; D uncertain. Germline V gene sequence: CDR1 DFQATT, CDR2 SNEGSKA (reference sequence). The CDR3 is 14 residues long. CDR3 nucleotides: TGCAGTGCTAGAGATGTAATTTCTAATGAAAAACTGTATTTT. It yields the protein CSARDVISNEKLYF.

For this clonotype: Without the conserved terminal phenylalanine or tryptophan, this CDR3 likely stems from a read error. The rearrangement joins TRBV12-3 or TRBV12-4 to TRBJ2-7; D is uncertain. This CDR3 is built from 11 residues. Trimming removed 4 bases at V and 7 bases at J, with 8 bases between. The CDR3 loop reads CASSSWGEQYL. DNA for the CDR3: TGTGCCAGCAGTTCATGGGGAGAGCAGTACTTA.

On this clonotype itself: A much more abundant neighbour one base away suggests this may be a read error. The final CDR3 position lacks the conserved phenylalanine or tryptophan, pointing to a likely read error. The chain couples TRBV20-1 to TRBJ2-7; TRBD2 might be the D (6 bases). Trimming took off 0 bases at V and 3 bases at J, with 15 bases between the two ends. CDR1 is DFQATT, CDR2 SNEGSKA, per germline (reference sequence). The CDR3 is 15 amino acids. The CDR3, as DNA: TGCAGTGCTAGAGATTCGGCTTCGGGGGACTACGAGCAGTACTAC. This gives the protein CSARDSASGDYEQYY.

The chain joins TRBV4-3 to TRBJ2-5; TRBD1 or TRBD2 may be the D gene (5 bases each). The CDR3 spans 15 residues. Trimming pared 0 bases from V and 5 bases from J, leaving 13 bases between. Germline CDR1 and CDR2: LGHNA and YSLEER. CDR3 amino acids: CASSQDTGRGETQYF. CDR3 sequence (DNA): TGCGCCAGCAGCCAAGATACGGGGCGTGGGGAGACCCAGTACTTC.

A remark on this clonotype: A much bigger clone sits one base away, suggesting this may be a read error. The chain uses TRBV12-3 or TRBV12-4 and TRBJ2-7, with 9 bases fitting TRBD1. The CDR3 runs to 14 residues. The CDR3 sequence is CASTSDRGPYEQHF. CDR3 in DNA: TGTGCCAGCACCTCGGACAGGGGACCCTACGAGCAGCACTTC.

CDR3 DNA: TGTGCCAGCAGGGTGGGACTAGCGACAGATACGCAGTATTTT. This sequence encodes CASRVGLATDTQYF. The V gene is TRBV6-5, the J gene TRBJ2-3; 10 bases are shared with TRBD2. With V trimmed by 6 bases and J by 3 bases, 3 bases remained unmatched. CDR1 and CDR2 (germline): MNHEY, SVGAGI. The CDR3 is made up of 14 amino acids.

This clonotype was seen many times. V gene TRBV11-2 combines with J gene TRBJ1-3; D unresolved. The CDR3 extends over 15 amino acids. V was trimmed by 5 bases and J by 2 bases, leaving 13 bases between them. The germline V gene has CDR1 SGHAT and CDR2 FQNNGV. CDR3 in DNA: TGTGCCAGCAGCCCGGCCTCGGGTCCTGGAAACACCATATATTTT. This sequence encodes CASSPASGPGNTIYF.

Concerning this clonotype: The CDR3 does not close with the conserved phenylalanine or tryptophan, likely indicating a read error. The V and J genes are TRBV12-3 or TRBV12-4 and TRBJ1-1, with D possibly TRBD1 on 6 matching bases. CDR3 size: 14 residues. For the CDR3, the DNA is TGTGCCAGCAGTTCCCTAGGGGGGCCGACTGGAGCTTTCATT. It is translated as CASSSLGGPTGAFI.

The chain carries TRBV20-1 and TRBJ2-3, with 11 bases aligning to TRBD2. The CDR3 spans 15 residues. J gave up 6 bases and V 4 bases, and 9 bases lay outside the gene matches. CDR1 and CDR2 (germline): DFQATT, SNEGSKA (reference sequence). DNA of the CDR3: TGCAGTGCTATAATATCTAGCGGGGGGACTGATACGCAGTATTTT. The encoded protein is CSAIISSGGTDTQYF.

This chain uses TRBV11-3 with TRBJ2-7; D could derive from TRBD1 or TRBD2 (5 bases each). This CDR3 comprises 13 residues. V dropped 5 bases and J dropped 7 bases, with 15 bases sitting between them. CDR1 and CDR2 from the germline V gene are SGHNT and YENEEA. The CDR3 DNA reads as TGTGCCAGCAGCCACATGGGGGAACAAGAGCAGTACTTC. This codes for CASSHMGEQEQYF.

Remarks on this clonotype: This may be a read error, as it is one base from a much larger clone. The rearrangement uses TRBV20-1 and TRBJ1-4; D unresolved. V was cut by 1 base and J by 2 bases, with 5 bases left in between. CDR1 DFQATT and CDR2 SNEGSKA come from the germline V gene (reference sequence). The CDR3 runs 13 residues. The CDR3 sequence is CSARVATNEKLFF. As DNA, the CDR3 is TGCAGTGCTAGAGTTGCGACTAATGAAAAACTGTTTTTT.

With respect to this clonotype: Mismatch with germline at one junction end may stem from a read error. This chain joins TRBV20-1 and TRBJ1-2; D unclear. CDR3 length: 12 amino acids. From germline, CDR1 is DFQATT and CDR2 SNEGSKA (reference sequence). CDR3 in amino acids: CSATQTNYGYTF. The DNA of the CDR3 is TGCAGTGCCACACAAACTAACTATGGCTACACTTTC.

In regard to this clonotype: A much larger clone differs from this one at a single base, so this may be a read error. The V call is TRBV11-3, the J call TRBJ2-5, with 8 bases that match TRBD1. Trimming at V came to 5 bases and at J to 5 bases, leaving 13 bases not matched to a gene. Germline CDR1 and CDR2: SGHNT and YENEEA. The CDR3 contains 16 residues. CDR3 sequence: CASSIGDRFGGETQYF. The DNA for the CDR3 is TGTGCCAGCAGCATAGGGGACAGGTTTGGAGGGGAGACCCAGTACTTC. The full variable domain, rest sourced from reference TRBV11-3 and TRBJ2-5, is EAGVVQSPRYKIIEKKQPVAFWCNPISGHNTLYWYLQNLGQGPELLIRYENEEAVDDSQLPKDRFSAERLKGVDSTLKIQPAELGDSAVYLCASSIGDRFGGETQYFGPGTRLLVL.

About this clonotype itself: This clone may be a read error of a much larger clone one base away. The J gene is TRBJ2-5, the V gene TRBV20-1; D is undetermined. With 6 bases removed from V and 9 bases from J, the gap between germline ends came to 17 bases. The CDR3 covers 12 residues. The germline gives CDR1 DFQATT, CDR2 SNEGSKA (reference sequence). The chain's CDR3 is CSASYTVEAQYF. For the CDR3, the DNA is TGCAGTGCGAGTTATACCGTTGAGGCCCAGTACTTC.

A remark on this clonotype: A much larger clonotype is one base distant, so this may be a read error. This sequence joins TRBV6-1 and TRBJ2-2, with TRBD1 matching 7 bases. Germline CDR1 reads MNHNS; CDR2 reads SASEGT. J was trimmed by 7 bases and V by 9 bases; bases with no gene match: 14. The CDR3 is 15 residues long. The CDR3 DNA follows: TGTGCCAGTTTAATAGGGGGCACTGATAGCGGGGAGCTGTTTTTT. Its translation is CASLIGGTDSGELFF.

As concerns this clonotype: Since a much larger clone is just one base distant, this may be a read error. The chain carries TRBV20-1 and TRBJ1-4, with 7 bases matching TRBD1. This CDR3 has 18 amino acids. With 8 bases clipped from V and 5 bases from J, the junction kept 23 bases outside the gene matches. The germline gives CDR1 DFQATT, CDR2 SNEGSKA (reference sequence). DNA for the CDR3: TGCAGTACTGGGACCGGACAGGATTTATCGCGGCCAAATGAAAAACTGTTTTTT. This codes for CSTGTGQDLSRPNEKLFF.

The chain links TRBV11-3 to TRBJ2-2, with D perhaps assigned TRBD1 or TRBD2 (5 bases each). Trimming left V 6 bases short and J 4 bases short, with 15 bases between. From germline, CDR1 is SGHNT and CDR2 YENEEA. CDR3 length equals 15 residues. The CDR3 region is CASSSHGAGTGELFF. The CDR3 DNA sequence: TGTGCCAGCAGTTCACATGGGGCGGGCACCGGGGAGCTGTTTTTT.

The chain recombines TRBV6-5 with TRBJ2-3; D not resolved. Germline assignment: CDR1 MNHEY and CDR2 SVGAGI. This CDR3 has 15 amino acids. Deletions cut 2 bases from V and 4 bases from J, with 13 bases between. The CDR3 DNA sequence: TGTGCCAGCAGTTACGCGGCAAGGGTTCCAGATACGCAGTATTTT. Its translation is CASSYAARVPDTQYF.

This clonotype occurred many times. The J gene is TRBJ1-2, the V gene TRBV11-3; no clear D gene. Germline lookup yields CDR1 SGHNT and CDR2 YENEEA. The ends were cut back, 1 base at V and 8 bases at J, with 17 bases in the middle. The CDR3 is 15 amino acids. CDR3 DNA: TGTGCCAGCAGCTTAGTTTCTTCCAGCGGGAAGGGCTACACCTTC. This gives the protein CASSLVSSSGKGYTF.

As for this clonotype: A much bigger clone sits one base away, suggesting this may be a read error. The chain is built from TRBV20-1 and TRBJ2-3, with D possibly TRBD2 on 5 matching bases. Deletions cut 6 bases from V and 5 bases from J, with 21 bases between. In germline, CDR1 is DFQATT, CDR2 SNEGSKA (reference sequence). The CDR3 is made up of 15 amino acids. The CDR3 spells CSAHVPGRDRDTQYF. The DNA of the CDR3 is TGCAGTGCCCATGTACCGGGAAGGGATCGAGATACGCAGTATTTT.

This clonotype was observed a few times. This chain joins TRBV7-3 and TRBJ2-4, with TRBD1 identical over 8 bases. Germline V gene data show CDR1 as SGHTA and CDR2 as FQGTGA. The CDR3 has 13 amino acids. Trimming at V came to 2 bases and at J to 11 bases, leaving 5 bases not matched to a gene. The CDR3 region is CASSLSGQGLQYF. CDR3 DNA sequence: TGTGCCAGCAGCTTATCAGGACAGGGTCTTCAGTACTTC.

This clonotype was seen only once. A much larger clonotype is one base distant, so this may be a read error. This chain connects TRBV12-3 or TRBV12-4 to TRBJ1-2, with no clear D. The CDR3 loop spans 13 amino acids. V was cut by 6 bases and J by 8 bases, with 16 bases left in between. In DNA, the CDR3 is TGTGCCAGCAGCCTAAGCGACATGGCAGGCTACACCTTC. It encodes CASSLSDMAGYTF.

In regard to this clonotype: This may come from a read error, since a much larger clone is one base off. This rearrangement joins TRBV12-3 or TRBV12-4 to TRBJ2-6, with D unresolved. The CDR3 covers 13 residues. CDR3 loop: CVSSLAGANVLTF. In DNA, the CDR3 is TGTGTCAGCAGTTTGGCTGGGGCCAACGTCCTGACTTTC.

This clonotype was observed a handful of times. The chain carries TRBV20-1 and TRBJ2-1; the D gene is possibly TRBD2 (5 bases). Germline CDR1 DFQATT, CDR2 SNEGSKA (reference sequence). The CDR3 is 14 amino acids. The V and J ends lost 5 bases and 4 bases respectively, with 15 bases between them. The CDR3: CSARADYLYNEQFF. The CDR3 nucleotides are TGCAGTGCTCGAGCGGATTACTTATACAATGAGCAGTTCTTC.

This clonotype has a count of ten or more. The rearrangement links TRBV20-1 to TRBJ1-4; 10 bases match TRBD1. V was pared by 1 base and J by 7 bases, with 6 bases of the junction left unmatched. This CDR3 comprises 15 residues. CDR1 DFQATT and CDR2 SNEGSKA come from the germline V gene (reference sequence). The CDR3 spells CSARVPDRGSEKLFF. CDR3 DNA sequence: TGCAGTGCTAGAGTCCCGGACAGGGGGAGTGAAAAACTGTTTTTT.

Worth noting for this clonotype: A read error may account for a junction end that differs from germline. This CDR3 reads CPSSRRGFQETQYF. CDR3 DNA sequence: TGTCCCAGCAGCCGCCGGGGGTTTCAAGAGACCCAATACTTC. The chain recombines TRBV6-5 with TRBJ2-5; TRBD2 is a possible D gene (6 bases). The CDR3 is 14 residues long. The V gene's germline CDR1 is MNHEY and CDR2 SVGAGI.

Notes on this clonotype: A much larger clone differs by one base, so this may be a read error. In nucleotides, the CDR3 is TGTGCCAGCAGCCTACATAGGACAGATACGCAGTTTTTT. This codes for CASSLHRTDTQFF. The chain combines TRBV5-6 with TRBJ2-3, with D maybe TRBD1 (6 bases). The germline V gene has CDR1 SGHDT and CDR2 YYEEEE. The CDR3 is 13 amino acids.